This T cell receptor beta chain was identified during a study of blood T cell repertoires in COVID-19. Produced via immunoSEQ multiplex PCR; TCRdb's table is partial and in-frame only. The sample has about 290,000 clones; more than 80% are singletons. From germline, CDR1 is LNHNV and CDR2 YYDKDF (reference sequence). This CDR3 is built from 12 residues. The V gene lost 5 bases and the J gene lost 5 bases, with 9 bases spanning the gap. Sequencing used peripheral blood. This receptor was obtained from a woman between 25 and 40 years old with active or convalescent COVID-19. The chain has TRBV15 and TRBJ1-1; weak D call: TRBD1 (5 bases). The DNA for the CDR3 is TGTGCCACCAGCCTGGACATAACTGAAGCTTTCTTT. This codes for CATSLDITEAFF.